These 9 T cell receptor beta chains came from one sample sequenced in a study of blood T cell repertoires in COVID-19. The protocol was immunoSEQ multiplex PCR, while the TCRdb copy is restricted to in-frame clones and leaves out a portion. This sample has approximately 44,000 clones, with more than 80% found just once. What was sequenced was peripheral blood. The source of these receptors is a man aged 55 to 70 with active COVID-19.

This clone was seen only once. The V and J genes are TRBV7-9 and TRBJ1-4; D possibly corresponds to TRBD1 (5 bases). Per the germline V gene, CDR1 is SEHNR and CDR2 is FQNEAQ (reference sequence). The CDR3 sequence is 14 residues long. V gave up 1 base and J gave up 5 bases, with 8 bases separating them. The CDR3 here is CASSLGQPNEKLFF. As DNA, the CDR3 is TGTGCCAGCAGCTTAGGACAGCCGAATGAAAAACTGTTTTTT.

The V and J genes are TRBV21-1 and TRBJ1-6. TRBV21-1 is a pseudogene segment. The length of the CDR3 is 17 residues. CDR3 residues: CASSKDWGGVRWSPLHF. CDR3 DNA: TGTGCCAGCAGCAAAGACTGGGGGGGGGTACGTTGGTCACCCCTCCACTTT.

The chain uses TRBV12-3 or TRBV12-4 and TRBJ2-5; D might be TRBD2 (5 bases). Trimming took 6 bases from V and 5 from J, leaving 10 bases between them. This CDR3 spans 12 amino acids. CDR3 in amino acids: CASRAGGETQYF. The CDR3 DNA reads TGTGCCAGCAGGGCCGGCGGGGAGACCCAGTACTTC.

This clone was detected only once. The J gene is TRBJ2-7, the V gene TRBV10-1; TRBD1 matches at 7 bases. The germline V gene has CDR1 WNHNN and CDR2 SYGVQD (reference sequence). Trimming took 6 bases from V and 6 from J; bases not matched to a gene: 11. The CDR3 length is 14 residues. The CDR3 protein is CASSNTGAGGEQYF. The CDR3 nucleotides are TGCGCCAGCAGCAATACAGGGGCAGGGGGCGAGCAGTACTTC.

CDR3 loop: CASSRTVNYNEQFF. The CDR3 nucleotides are TGTGCCAGCAGTCGGACAGTCAACTACAATGAGCAGTTCTTC. The rearrangement joins TRBV6-5 to TRBJ2-1; a possible D gene is TRBD1 (6 bases). The CDR3 runs 14 residues. From germline, CDR1 is MNHEY and CDR2 SVGAGI. Trimming took 5 bases from V and 3 from J, leaving 11 bases between them.

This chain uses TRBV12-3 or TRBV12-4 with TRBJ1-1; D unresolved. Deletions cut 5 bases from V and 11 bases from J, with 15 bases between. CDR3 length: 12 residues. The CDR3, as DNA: TGTGCCAGCAGTGTGGACCGGTCGGGGGCTTTCTTT. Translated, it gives CASSVDRSGAFF.

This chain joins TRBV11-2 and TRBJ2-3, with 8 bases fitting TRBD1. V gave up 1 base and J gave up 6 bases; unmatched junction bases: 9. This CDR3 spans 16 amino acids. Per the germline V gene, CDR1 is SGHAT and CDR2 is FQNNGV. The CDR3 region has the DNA TGTGCCAGCAGCTTAGTGGCAGGGGGCGAGTTTGATACGCAGTATTTT. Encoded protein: CASSLVAGGEFDTQYF.

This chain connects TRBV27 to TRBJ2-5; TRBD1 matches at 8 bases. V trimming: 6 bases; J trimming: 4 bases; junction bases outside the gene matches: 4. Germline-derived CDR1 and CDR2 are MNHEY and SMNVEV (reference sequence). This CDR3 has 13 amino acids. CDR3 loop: CASSYGQGETQYF. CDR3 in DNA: TGTGCCAGCAGCTACGGACAGGGAGAGACCCAGTACTTC.

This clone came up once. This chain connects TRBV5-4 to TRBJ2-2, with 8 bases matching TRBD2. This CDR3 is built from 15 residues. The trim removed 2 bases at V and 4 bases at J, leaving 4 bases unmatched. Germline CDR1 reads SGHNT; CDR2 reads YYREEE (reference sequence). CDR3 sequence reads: CASSLRTSPTGELFF. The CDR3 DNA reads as TGTGCCAGCAGCTTACGGACTAGCCCCACCGGGGAGCTGTTTTTT.